This entry concerns a single TCR beta chain. This clone appeared a few times. There is no known antigen for this receptor. No much larger clone is present one base from it, and per-base qualities are unavailable. Whole blood was collected in K2EDTA tubes by collaborating institutions according to the institutions' own protocols. Collaborator samples were shipped for TCRbeta analysis as frozen whole blood, isolated PBMCs, or DNA extracted from either sample type. Trimming at the junction amounts to 0 bases on V and 0 bases on J, and the germline ends lie 8 bases apart. The CDR1 and CDR2 encoded by the germline V gene (reference sequence) are SGHNT and YYREEE. From cysteine to phenylalanine, the CDR3 is 15 amino acids long. Left in the record is the CDR3 DNA by itself, 45 bases read in frame from the first base. This sample was taken from a study of blood T cell repertoires in COVID-19 (TCRdb year 2020). Describing the broader study: The collaborator samples originated in the United States, Italy and Spain and spanned the acute and convalescent phases of COVID-19. The prospective study material was composed of cDNA or gDNA derived from T cells, B-cell-depleted T cells, or PBMCs. Subjects who had been exposed to COVID-19, were actively infected with it, or had recovered from it provided the deeply sampled blood TCRbeta repertoires that made up the dataset. The repertoires were released in a freely available public database meant as a resource for research on the immune response to SARS-CoV-2. The samples were drawn from two sources: the first 160 participants of the ongoing ImmuneRACE study, and about 1,300 subjects contributed by 6 global collaborators. The sample metadata nearly always contained a de-identified subject ID, COVID-19 status, age in years and sex. Where available, HLA class I and class II types were taken from metadata supplied by the sample provider and were not determined by assay-based typing.

TCRbeta CDR3 regions were amplified from genomic DNA using the immunoSEQ Assay, a bias-controlled multiplex PCR. As for the original processing: The number of nucleated cells in each sample was estimated from the amplification of reference gene primers within the assay. Sequence reads were collapsed and filtered to measure the absolute abundance of every unique TCRbeta CDR3 rearrangement. For each sample, productive Simpson clonality was calculated as the square root of Simpson's diversity index over productive rearrangements. TCRdb obtained this table from immuneACCESS and retained in-frame rearrangements with V and J assigned. These tables miss some clones; where compared with another copy, unresolved V genes account for less than half of the shortfall, and the remainder is unexplained. Clone size and the V and J calls come from that table; the DNA yielded D and trimming. The sample records about 210,000 clones, roughly nine tenths of which are singletons. The ten largest clones add up to roughly 0.7% of the sample.

The full study reports these points: Clinical and demographic metadata were provided uncurated, with the amount varying by source and participant.

The sequence derives from a man between 35 and 55 years old with acute or convalescent COVID-19. Recombination joined TRBV5-4 with TRBJ2-3, with the D gene call left open. The material sequenced was peripheral blood. The CDR3 amino acid sequence is: CASSLGQTSTDTQYF. The nucleotide sequence reads as follows: TGTGCCAGCAGCTTGGGGCAGACTAGCACAGATACGCAGTATTTT.